This TCR beta chain was recovered during a study of beta chain features in type 1 diabetes. The overall study: Roughly 98 million sorted cells were examined across all samples. The study, taken as a whole, reports: When cDNA is sequenced, cells with high TCR expression could be over-represented. TCRB CDR3s were moderately but significantly shorter in Type 1 diabetes patients in all four CD4+ subsets.

V lost 1 base, J lost 2 bases, and 5 bases lay in between. The length of the CDR3 is 14 residues. Germline V gene data show CDR1 as SGHAT and CDR2 as FQNNGV. Sequencing targeted expressed TCRB transcripts, as all isolated RNA had been reverse transcribed. Assay used: immunoSEQ multiplex PCR; TCRdb lists only in-frame clones, some missing. This sample has about 53,000 clones, with around 60% found just once. About this clone itself: As yet, its antigen is unknown.

The material sequenced was stem cell memory CD4+ T cells from blood. The rearrangement links TRBV11-2 to TRBJ2-2; D call uncertain. This TCR derives from a woman aged 30 to 39 with type 1 diabetes. This chain's CDR3 is CASSLAGNTGELFF. The CDR3 nucleotides read TGTGCCAGCAGCTTAGCCGGTAACACCGGGGAGCTGTTTTTT.